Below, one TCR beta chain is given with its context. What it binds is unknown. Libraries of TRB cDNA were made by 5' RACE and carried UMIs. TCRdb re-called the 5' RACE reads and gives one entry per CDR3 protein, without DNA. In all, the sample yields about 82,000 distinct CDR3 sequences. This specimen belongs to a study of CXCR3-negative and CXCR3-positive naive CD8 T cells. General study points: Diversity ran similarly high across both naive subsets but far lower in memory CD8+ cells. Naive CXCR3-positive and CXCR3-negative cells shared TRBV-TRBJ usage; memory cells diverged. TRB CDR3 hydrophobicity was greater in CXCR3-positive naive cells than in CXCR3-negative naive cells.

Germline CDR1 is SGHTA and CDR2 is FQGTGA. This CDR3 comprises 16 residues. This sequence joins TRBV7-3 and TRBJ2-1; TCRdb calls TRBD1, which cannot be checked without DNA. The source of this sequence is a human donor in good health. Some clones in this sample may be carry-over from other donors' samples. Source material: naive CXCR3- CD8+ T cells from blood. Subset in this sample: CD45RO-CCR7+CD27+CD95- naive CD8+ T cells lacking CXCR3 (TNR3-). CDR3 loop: CASSIKPGQPYNEQFF.